Presented here are 5 T cell receptor beta chains from one specimen sequenced in a study of CD8 T cells in ankylosing spondylitis. Study findings and constraints: Among TCR beta sequences, a motif of 7 to 9 highly homologous variants appeared characteristic of ankylosing spondylitis blood.

TCRdb recomputed calls from the 5' RACE reads with MiXCR, one row per CDR3 protein. The top ten hold more than 0.5% of the sample, which has some 840,000 distinct CDR3 sequences, 12% seen once. Their specific antigens are unknown. Sequencing input: blood, either unsorted or a sorted T cell fraction (not recorded which). The receptors stem from a male donor with ankylosing spondylitis.

The V and J genes are TRBV6-5 and TRBJ2-5; 11 bases agree with TRBD2. Germline V gene sequence: CDR1 MNHEY, CDR2 SVGAGI. J gave up 3 bases and V 0 bases, and 6 bases lay outside the gene matches. The CDR3 runs to 17 residues. CDR3 sequence: CASSYSSGGAVEETQYF. The CDR3 nucleotides read TGTGCCAGCAGTTACTCTAGCGGGGGGGCCGTTGAAGAGACCCAGTACTTC.

This clonotype was observed at least ten times. The chain uses TRBV6-1 and TRBJ1-5; tentative D call: TRBD1 (5 bases). Trimming removed 8 bases from V and 8 bases from J, with 16 bases in between. This CDR3 is built from 13 residues. Germline V gene lookup returns CDR1 MNHNS and CDR2 SASEGT. DNA of the CDR3: TGTGCCAGCTCTAGACAGCGCAAAGAGCCCCAGCATTTT. Its translation: CASSRQRKEPQHF.

The chain combines TRBV18 with TRBJ1-1; D is undetermined. The V end lost 3 bases, the J end lost 3 bases, and 14 bases lay between the germline ends. CDR3 length: 15 amino acids. Germline CDR1 and CDR2: KGHSH and LQKENI. Here the CDR3 reads CASSPAPDRDTEAFF. CDR3 DNA: TGTGCCAGCTCACCCGCTCCCGACCGGGACACTGAAGCTTTCTTT.

This clonotype was observed many times. This chain joins TRBV20-1 and TRBJ2-3; the match to TRBD2 covers 13 bases. Looked up from germline, CDR1 is DFQATT and CDR2 is SNEGSKA (reference sequence). Trimming cost V 7 bases and J 4 bases; bases outside gene matches: 11. The CDR3 extends over 16 amino acids. The CDR3 region has the DNA TGCAGTGGACCGGGACTAGCGGGACCTCCTTCAGATACGCAGTATTTT. Protein product: CSGPGLAGPPSDTQYF.

The genes are TRBV10-3 and TRBJ2-5; either TRBD1 or TRBD2 may fit D (5 bases each). V was clipped by 3 bases and J by 7 bases, with 9 bases between them. The CDR3 consists of 12 residues. CDR1 is ENHRY and CDR2 is SYGVKD in the germline V gene. This CDR3 is CAISDYGGTQYF. The CDR3 DNA is TGTGCCATCAGTGACTATGGGGGGACCCAGTACTTC.